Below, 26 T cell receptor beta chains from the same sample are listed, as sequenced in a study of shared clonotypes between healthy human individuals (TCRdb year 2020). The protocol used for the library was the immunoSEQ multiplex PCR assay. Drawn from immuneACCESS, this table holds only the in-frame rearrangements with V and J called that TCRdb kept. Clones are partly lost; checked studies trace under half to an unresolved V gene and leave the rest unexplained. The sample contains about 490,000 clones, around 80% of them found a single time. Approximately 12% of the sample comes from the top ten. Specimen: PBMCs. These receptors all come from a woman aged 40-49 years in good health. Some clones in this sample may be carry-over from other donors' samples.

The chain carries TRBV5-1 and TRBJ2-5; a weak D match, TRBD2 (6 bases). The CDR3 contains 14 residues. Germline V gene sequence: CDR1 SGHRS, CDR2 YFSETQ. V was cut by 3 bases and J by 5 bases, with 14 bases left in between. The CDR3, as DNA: TGCGCCAGCAGCTGGGCATCGGGGGTCGAGACCCAGTACTTC. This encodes CASSWASGVETQYF.

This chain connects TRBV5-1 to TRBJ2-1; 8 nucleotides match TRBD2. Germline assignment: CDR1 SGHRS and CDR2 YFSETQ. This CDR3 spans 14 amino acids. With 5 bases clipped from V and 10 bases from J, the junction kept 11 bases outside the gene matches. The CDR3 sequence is CASRGQAGVGEQFF. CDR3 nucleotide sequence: TGCGCCAGCAGGGGGCAAGCGGGAGTAGGAGAGCAGTTCTTC.

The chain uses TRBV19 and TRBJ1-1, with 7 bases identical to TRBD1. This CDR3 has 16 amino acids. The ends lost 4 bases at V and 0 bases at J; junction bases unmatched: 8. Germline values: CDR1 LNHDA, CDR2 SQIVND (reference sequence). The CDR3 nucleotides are TGTGCCAGTAGTACCCTGGGACAGAACATGAACACTGAAGCTTTCTTT. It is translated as CASSTLGQNMNTEAFF.

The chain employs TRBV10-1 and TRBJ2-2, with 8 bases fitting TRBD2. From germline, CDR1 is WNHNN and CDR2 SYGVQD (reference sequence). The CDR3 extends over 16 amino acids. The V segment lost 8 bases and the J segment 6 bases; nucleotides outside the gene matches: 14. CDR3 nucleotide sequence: TGCGCCAGCCCTGAAGCTGGGAGCGGGAGCCCCGGGGAGCTGTTTTTT. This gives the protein CASPEAGSGSPGELFF.

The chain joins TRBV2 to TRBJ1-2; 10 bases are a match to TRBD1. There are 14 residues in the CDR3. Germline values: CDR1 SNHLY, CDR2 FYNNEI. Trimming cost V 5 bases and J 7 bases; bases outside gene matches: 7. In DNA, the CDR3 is TGTGCCAGCAGTAATGACAGGGGGCGCGGTGGCTACACCTTC. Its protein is CASSNDRGRGGYTF.

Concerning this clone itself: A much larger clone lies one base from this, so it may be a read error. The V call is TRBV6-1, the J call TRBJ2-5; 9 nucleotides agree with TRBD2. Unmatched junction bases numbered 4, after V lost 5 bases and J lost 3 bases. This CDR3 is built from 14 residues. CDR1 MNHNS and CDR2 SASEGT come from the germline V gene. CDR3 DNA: TGTGCCAGCAGTTTTAGCGGGAGCGAAGAGACCCAGTACTTC. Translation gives CASSFSGSEETQYF.

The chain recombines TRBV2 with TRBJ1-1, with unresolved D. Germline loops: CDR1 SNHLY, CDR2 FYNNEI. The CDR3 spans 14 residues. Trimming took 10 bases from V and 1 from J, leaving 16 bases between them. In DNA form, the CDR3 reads TGTGCCATCCCCCGGGAGACTGAGAACACTGAAGCTTTCTTT. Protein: CAIPRETENTEAFF.

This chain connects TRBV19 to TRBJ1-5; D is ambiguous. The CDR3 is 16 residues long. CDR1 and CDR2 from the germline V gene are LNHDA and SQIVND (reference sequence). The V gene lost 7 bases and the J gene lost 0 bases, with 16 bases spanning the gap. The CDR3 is CASTSRPDYSNQPQHF. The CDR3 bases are TGTGCCAGTACCTCTCGGCCAGATTATAGCAATCAGCCCCAGCATTTT. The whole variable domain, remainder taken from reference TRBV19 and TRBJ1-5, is DGGITQSPKYLFRKEGQNVTLSCEQNLNHDAMYWYRQDPGQGLRLIYYSQIVNDFQKGDIAEGYSVSREKKESFPLTVTSAQKNPTAFYLCASTSRPDYSNQPQHFGDGTRLSIL.

The CDR3 region has the DNA TGTGCCAGCGGAGAAACGACAGGTCAGAACATTCAGTACTTC. Amino acids: CASGETTGQNIQYF. The rearrangement joins TRBV28 to TRBJ2-4, with D possibly TRBD1 on 6 matching bases. This CDR3 comprises 14 residues. Per the germline V gene, CDR1 is MDHEN and CDR2 is SYDVKM. The V and J ends lost 8 bases and 7 bases respectively, with 18 bases between them.

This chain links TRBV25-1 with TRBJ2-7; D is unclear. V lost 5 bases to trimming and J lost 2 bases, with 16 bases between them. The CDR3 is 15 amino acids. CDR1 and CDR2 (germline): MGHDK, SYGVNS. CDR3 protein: CASSFLRYSPYEQYF. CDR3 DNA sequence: TGTGCCAGCAGTTTCCTCCGCTACTCACCCTACGAGCAGTACTTC.

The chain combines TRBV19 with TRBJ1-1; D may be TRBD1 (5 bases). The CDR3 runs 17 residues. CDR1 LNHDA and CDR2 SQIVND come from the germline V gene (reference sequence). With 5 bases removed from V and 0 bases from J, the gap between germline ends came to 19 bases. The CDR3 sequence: CASSPQEGWYMNTEAFF. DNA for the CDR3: TGTGCCAGTAGTCCCCAGGAGGGGTGGTACATGAACACTGAAGCTTTCTTT.

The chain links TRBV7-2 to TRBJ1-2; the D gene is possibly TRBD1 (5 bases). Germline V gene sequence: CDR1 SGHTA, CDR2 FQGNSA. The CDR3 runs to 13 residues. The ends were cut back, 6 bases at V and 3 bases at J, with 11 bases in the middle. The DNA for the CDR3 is TGTGCCAGCAGTCAATCGGGGGACTATGGCTACACCTTC. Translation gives CASSQSGDYGYTF.

The CDR3 region has the DNA TGTGCCAGCAGGAACAGGGAGTCGGAGACCCAGTACTTC. It yields the protein CASRNRESETQYF. This rearrangement joins TRBV27 to TRBJ2-5; perhaps TRBD1 as D (6 bases). This CDR3 is 13 amino acids long. Trimming stripped 6 bases from V and 5 bases from J, with 13 bases between. CDR1 and CDR2 from the germline V gene are MNHEY and SMNVEV (reference sequence).

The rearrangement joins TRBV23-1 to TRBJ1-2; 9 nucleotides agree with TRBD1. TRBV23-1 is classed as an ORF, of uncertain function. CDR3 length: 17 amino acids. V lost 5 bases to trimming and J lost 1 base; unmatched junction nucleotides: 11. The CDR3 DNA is TGCGCCAGCAGTTCCCCCCTCCCGGGACAGGGTAACTATGGCTACACCTTC. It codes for CASSSPLPGQGNYGYTF.

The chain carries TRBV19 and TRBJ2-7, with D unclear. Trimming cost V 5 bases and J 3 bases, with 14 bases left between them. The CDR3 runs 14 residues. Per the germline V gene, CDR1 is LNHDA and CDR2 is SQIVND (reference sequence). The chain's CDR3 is CASSVVAGIYEQYF. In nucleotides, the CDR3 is TGTGCCAGTAGTGTGGTCGCCGGAATCTACGAGCAGTACTTC.

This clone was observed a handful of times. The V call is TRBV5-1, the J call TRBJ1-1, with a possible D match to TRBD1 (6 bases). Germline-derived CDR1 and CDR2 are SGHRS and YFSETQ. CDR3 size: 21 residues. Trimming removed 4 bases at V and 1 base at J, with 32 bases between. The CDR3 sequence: CASSGGVLGGPTGRGNTEAFF. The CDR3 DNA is TGCGCCAGCAGCGGAGGGGTCCTGGGGGGACCGACAGGTCGAGGGAACACTGAAGCTTTCTTT.

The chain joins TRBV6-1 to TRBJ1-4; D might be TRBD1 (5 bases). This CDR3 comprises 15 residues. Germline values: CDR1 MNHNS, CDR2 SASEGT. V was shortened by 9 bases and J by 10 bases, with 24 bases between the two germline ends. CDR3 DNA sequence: TGTGCCAGTACGCGCGAAGGCCTAAATGGGGGAAAACTGTTTTTT. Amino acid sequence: CASTREGLNGGKLFF.

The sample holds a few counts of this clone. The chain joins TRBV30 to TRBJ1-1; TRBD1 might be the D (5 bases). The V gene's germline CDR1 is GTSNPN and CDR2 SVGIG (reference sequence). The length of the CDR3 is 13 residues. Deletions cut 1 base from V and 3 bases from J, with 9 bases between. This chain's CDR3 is CAWSETGHTEAFF. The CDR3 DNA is TGTGCCTGGAGTGAAACAGGCCACACTGAAGCTTTCTTT.

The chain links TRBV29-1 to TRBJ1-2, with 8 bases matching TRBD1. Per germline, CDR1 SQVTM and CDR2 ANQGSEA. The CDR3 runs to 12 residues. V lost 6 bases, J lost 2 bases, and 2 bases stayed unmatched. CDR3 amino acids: CSVRQGNYGYTF. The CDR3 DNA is TGCAGCGTACGACAGGGGAACTATGGCTACACCTTC.

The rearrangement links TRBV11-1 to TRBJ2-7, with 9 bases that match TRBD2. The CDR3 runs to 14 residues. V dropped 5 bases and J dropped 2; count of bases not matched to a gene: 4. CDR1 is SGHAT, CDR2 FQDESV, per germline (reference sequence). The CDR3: CASSRRTSAYEQYF. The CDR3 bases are TGTGCCAGCAGCCGCCGGACTAGCGCCTACGAGCAGTACTTC. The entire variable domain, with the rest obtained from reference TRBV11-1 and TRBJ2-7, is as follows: EAEVAQSPRYKITEKSQAVAFWCDPISGHATLYWYRQILGQGPELLVQFQDESVVDDSQLPKDRFSAERLKGVDSTLKIQPAELGDSAMYLCASSRRTSAYEQYFGPGTRLTVT.

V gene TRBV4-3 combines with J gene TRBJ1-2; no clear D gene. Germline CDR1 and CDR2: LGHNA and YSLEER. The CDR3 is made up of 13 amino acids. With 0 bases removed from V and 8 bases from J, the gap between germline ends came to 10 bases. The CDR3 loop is CASSQDSVSGYTF. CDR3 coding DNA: TGCGCCAGCAGCCAAGATTCGGTGTCGGGCTACACCTTC.

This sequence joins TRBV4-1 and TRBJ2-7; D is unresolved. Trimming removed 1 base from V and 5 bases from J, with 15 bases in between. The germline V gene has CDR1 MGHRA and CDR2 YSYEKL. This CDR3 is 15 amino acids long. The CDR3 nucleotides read TGCGCCAGCAGCCAAGTTTTGGGGTCTTCTAACGAGCAGTACTTC. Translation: CASSQVLGSSNEQYF.

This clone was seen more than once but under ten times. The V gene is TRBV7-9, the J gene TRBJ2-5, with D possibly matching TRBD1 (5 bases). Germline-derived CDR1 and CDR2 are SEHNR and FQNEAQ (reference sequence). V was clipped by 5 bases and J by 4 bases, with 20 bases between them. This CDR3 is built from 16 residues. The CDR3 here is CASSEDQGFRIETQYF. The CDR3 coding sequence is TGTGCCAGCAGCGAAGACCAGGGATTTAGAATAGAGACCCAGTACTTC.

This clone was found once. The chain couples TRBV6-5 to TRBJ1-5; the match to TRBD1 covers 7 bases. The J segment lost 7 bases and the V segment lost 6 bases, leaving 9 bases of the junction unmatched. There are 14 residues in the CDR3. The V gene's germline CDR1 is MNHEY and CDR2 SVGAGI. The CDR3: CASSPRQGRQPQHF. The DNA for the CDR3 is TGTGCCAGCAGCCCCCGACAGGGCAGGCAGCCCCAGCATTTT.

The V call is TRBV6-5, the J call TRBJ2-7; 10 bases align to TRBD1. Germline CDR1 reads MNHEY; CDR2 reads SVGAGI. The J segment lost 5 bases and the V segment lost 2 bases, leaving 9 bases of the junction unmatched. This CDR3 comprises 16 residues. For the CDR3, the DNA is TGTGCCAGCAGTTACGACCGAGGGACAGGGGTCAACGAGCAGTACTTC. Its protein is CASSYDRGTGVNEQYF.

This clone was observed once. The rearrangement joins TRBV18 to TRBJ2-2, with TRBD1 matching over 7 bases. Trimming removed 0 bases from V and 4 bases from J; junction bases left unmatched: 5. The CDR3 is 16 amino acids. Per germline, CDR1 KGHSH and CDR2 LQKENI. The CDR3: CASSPPTGSATGELFF. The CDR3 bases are TGTGCCAGCTCACCACCGACAGGGTCGGCCACCGGGGAGCTGTTTTTT.